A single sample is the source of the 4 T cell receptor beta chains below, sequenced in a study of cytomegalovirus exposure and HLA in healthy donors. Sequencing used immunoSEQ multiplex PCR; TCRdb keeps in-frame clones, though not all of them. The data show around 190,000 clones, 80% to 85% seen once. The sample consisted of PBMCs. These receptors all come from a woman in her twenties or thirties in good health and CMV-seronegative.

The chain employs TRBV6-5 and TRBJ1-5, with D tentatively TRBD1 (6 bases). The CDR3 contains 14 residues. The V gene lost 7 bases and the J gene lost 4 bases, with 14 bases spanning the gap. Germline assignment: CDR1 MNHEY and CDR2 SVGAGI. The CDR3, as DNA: TGTGCCAGCACCCCTACGGGACAAAATCAGCCCCAGCATTTT. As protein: CASTPTGQNQPQHF.

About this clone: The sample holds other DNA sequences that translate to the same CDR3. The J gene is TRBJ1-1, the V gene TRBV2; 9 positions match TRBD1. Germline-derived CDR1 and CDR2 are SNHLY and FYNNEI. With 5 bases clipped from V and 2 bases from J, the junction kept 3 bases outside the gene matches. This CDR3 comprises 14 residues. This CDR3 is CASSPDRGNTEAFF. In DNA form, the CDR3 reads TGTGCCAGCAGTCCGGACAGGGGTAACACTGAAGCTTTCTTT.

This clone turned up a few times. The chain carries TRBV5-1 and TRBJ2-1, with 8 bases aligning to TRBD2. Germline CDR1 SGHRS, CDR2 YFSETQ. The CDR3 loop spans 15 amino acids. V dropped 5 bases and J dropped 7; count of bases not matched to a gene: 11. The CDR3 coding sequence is TGCGCCAGCAGTTTTAGCGGGGCCTCGGGGAATGAGCAGTTCTTC. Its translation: CASSFSGASGNEQFF.

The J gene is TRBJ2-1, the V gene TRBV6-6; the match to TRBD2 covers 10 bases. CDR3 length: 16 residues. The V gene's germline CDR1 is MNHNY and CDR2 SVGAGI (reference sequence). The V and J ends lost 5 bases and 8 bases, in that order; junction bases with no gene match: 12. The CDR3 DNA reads TGTGCCAGCAGTGGGAAGAGCGGGGGGGCCTGGGATGAGCAGTTCTTC. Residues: CASSGKSGGAWDEQFF.